The clone carrying this TCR beta chain has more than one count but fewer than ten. Its antigen remains unknown. The entry originates in a study of blood T cells in healthy people across ages. The authors drew about 9.9 milliliters of peripheral blood from each donor. With V trimmed by 4 bases and J by 0 bases, 9 bases remained unmatched. Germline CDR1 SGHTA, CDR2 FQGNSA. This CDR3 is built from 17 residues. For the second PCR, which ran for roughly 6 to 12 cycles, a sample-barcoded 5' primer and a J-beta primer mix were used. TCRdb re-derived calls from the 5' RACE reads in MiXCR, one entry per CDR3 protein. This sample carries approximately 1.5 million distinct CDR3 sequences, about 42% of them seen once, and the ten largest clones take about 4.1%. Study outcomes and limitations: PBMCs were not sorted, which prevented a conclusive comparison of naive versus antigen-experienced cells. A roughly linear fall in TCR beta diversity per million T cells was seen with increasing age.

Sequencing was carried out using blood. The receptor comes from a woman aged 18-29 years in good health. This rearrangement joins TRBV7-2 to TRBJ2-3; TRBD2 matches 8 bases. In DNA form, the CDR3 reads TGTGCCAGCAGCTCCAACCAACTAGCGGCTAGCACAGATACGCAGTATTTT. It encodes CASSSNQLAASTDTQYF.